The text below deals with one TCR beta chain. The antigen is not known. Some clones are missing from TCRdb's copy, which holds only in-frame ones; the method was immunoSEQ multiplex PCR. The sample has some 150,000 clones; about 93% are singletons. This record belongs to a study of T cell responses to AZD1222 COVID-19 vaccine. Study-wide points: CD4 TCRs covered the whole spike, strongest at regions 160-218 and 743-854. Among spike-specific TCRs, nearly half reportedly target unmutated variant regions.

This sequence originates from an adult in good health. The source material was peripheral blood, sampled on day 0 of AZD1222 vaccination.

The CDR3 protein is CASCLLMGGAYNEQFF. The CDR3 nucleotides are TGTGCCAGCTGCCTCTTGATGGGCGGGGCCTACAATGAGCAGTTCTTC. The chain links TRBV5-6 to TRBJ2-1; a possible D gene is TRBD2 (6 bases). V lost 7 bases and J 2 bases, leaving 19 bases between the germline ends. Germline V gene sequence: CDR1 SGHDT, CDR2 YYEEEE. CDR3 length equals 16 residues.